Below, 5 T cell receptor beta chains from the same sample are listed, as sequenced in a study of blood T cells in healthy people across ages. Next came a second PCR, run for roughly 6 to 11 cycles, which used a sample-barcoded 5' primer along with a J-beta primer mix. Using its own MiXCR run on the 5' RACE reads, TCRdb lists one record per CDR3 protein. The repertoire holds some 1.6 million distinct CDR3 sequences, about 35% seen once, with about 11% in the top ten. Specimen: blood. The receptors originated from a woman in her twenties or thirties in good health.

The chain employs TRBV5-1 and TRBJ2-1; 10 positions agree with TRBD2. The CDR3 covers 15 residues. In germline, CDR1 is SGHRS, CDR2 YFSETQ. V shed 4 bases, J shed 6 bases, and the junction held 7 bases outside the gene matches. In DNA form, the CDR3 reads TGCGCCAGCAGCCCGACTAGCGGGTATGGCAATGAGCAGTTCTTC. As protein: CASSPTSGYGNEQFF.

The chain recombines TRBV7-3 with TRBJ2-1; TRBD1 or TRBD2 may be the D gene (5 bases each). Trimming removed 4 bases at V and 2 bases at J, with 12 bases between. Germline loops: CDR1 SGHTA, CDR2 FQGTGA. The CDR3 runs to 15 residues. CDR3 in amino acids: CASSYEGPPYNEQFF. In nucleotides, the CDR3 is TGTGCCAGCAGCTATGAGGGGCCTCCCTACAATGAGCAGTTCTTC.

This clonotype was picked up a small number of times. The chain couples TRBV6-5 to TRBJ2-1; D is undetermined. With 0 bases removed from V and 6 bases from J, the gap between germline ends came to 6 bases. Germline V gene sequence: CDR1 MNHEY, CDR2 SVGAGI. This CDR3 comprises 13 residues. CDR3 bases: TGTGCCAGCAGTTACTCTAAGGTCAATGAGCAGTTCTTC. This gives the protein CASSYSKVNEQFF.

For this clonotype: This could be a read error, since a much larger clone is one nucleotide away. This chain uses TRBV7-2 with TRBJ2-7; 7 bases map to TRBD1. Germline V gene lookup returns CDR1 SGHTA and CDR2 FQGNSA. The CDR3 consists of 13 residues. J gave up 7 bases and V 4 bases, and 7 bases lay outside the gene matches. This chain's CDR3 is CASSYDRVNEQYF. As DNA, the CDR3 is TGTGCCAGCAGCTACGACAGGGTGAATGAGCAGTACTTC. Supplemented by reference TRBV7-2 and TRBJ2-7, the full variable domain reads GAGVSQSPSNKVTEKGKDVELRCDPISGHTALYWYRQSLGQGLEFLIYFQGNSAPDKSGLPSDRFSAERTGGSVSTLTIQRTQQEDSAVYLCASSYDRVNEQYFGPGTRLTVT.

The CDR3 region is CASSFSSGRVREQYF. CDR3 DNA: TGTGCCAGCAGCTTTTCTAGCGGGAGAGTCCGCGAGCAGTACTTC. The chain uses TRBV5-4 and TRBJ2-7; 10 bases fit TRBD2. The CDR3 contains 15 residues. V shed 2 bases and J 6 bases; nucleotides not matched to a gene: 8. Germline V gene sequence: CDR1 SGHNT, CDR2 YYREEE (reference sequence).